The 6 T cell receptor beta chains below come from one sample, sequenced in a study of blood T cells in healthy people across ages. A second PCR of about 6 to 11 cycles used a sample-barcoded 5' primer and a J-beta primer mix. TCRdb redid the calling of the 5' RACE reads with MiXCR, one entry per CDR3 protein. The sample holds approximately 800,000 distinct CDR3 sequences, about 46% seen once. The sequenced sample consisted of blood. The source of these receptors is an elderly man in good health.

The V gene is TRBV4-3, the J gene TRBJ1-6, with D unclear. Germline loops: CDR1 LGHNA, CDR2 YSLEER. The CDR3 totals 17 residues. Trimming left V 1 base short and J 5 bases short, with 15 bases between. The CDR3 here is CASSQVHFRADNSPLHF. The CDR3 nucleotides are TGCGCCAGCAGCCAAGTTCATTTTCGGGCAGATAATTCACCCCTCCACTTT.

This clonotype has only a few counts. The chain combines TRBV5-1 with TRBJ2-1; 14 bases match TRBD2. Unmatched junction bases numbered 8, after V lost 0 bases and J lost 6 bases. This CDR3 is built from 18 residues. Germline CDR1 SGHRS, CDR2 YFSETQ. CDR3 sequence reads: CASSLGPGLAGARNEQFF. DNA of the CDR3: TGCGCCAGCAGCTTGGGTCCGGGACTAGCGGGAGCGCGCAATGAGCAGTTCTTC.

This clonotype has just a few counts. This chain joins TRBV7-9 and TRBJ2-1, with 10 bases aligning to TRBD1. With 8 bases clipped from V and 2 bases from J, the junction kept 3 bases outside the gene matches. Germline V gene data show CDR1 as SEHNR and CDR2 as FQNEAQ (reference sequence). CDR3 length: 14 amino acids. This CDR3 is CASRGQGPYNEQFF. The CDR3 bases are TGTGCCAGCCGGGGACAGGGGCCCTACAATGAGCAGTTCTTC.

The CDR3 coding sequence is TGTGCCAGCAGCCCTACCGGTCGAAATCAGCCCCAGCATTTT. Residues: CASSPTGRNQPQHF. This sequence joins TRBV16 and TRBJ1-5, with no clear D. Germline CDR1 KGHSY, CDR2 FQNENV. This CDR3 has 14 amino acids. The ends were cut back, 4 bases at V and 4 bases at J, with 11 bases in the middle.

The CDR3 DNA reads TGTGCCAGCAGCCAAGTTCCCTTGGGCGGGGGCCCCTACAATGAGCAGTACTTC. It encodes CASSQVPLGGGPYNEQYF. V gene TRBV3-1 combines with J gene TRBJ2-1, with TRBD2 as a possible D gene (7 bases). The J call is doubtful: the DNA matches TRBJ2-7 better. This CDR3 has 18 residues. Germline CDR1 and CDR2: LGHDT and YNNKEL (reference sequence).

The chain uses TRBV9 and TRBJ2-6, with 10 bases that match TRBD1. The CDR3 spans 18 residues. The V gene's germline CDR1 is SGDLS and CDR2 YYNGEE. Trimming took 6 bases from V and 1 from J; bases not matched to a gene: 10. DNA of the CDR3: TGTGCCAGCACCCAATCGGGACAGGGGAGTTCTGGGGCCAACGTCCTGACTTTC. Amino acids: CASTQSGQGSSGANVLTF.